Given below is one TCR beta chain in context. Its antigen remains unidentified. The data were obtained in a study of CD8+CD57+ T cells in acquired aplastic anemia. Overall study findings and caveats: Shared by patients and controls, 25 to 30 CD8+ CDR3s were abundant in patients.

V was pared by 5 bases and J by 3 bases, with 1 base of the junction left unmatched. The germline CDR1 and CDR2 sequences are SNHLY and FYNNEI. This CDR3 has 14 amino acids. Profiling that covered TCR beta VDJ and CDR3 relied on genomic DNA as its template. TCRdb reprocessed the reads with MiXCR, giving one entry per CDR3 protein. The sample contains 150,000 to 200,000 distinct CDR3 sequences, around 48% of which appear only once. The authors sequenced patients whose flow cytometry had shown CD8+CD57+ cell expansion. The rearrangement links TRBV2 to TRBJ2-3, with TRBD2 matching over 11 bases. Material for sequencing was sorted CD4+, CD8+, or CD8+CD57+ T cells (not recorded which) from PBMCs. The source of this sequence is a human donor with aplastic anemia. The CDR3 DNA follows: TGTGCCAGCAGTACTAGCGGGGGTACAGATACGCAGTATTTT. Protein sequence: CASSTSGGTDTQYF.